A selection of T cell receptor beta chains follows, all from one sample in a study of identical twins. TCRdb reanalysed the 5' RACE reads using MiXCR and keeps one entry per CDR3 protein. Altogether 1.5 million to 2 million distinct CDR3 sequences are present, under 35% being singletons, with the ten largest covering more than 0.25%. Sequencing was performed on cord blood. These receptors originate from a newborn girl in good health. The CDR3 runs from the conserved cysteine through the conserved F or W. Fields, in order: V gene, clone size, J gene, D gene, CDR3 DNA, CDR3 protein. A D gene is named only where the DNA matches it firmly. Expanded clones are given a class, and other clones once, few, many or no size at all.

TRBV11-2	once	TRBJ1-5	.	TGTGCCAGCAGCTTAGGGACAGTTATTAATCAGCCCCAGCATTTT	CASSLGTVINQPQHF
TRBV6-1	few	TRBJ2-5	.	TGTGCCAGCAGTGAAGCCAGGGGACGAAGACAGTACTTC	CASSEARGRRQYF
TRBV6-2/TRBV6-3	.	TRBJ2-1	TRBD2	TGTGCCAGCATCCCTAGCGGGGGGGCTCGTAATGAGCAGTTCTTC	CASIPSGGARNEQFF
TRBV6-5	.	TRBJ2-3	.	TGTGCCAGCAGTTACCGGAGACAGGGCACAGATACGCAGTATTTT	CASSYRRQGTDTQYF
TRBV12-3/TRBV12-4	many	TRBJ1-5	TRBD1	TGTGCCAGCAGCTTGACAGGGGGCGGCAATCAGCCCCAGCATTTT	CASSLTGGGNQPQHF
TRBV25-1	.	TRBJ2-3	TRBD2	TGTGCCACCCTTGGCGGGAGCGGGGGCACAGATACGCAGTATTTT	CATLGGSGGTDTQYF
TRBV20-1	many	TRBJ2-1	TRBD2	TGCAGCGCGCGGGAGGGCCAGAATGAGCAGTTCTTC	CSAREGQNEQFF
TRBV18	few	TRBJ1-4	TRBD1	TGTGCCAGCTCACAGGGGGCTTTTGAAAAACTGTTTTTT	CASSQGAFEKLFF
TRBV12-3/TRBV12-4	.	TRBJ2-1	TRBD2	TGTGCCAGCAGTTTAACTAGCGCCAATGAGCAGTTCTTC	CASSLTSANEQFF
TRBV7-6	.	TRBJ2-7	TRBD1	TGTGCCAGCAGCCATGGGACAGACAATGAGCAGTACTTC	CASSHGTDNEQYF
TRBV5-1	few	TRBJ2-7	.	TGCGCCAGCAGCTGGGACGGGTTCTACGAGCAGTACTTC	CASSWDGFYEQYF
TRBV25-1	.	TRBJ1-2	.	TGTGCCAGCAGTGAGGGCAGGCAAGGGGGCTACACCTTC	CASSEGRQGGYTF
TRBV20-1	.	TRBJ2-7	TRBD2	TGCAGTGCTAGAGATAAGCGGGGGTCCTACAATGAGCAGTACTTC	CSARDKRGSYNEQYF
TRBV19	.	TRBJ1-1	.	TGTGCCAGTAGTGCCTTACTCAGGGTGAACACTGAAGCTTTCTTT	CASSALLRVNTEAFF
TRBV25-1	.	TRBJ2-3	.	TGTGCCAGCACCGGACGGGGAGCGGCCACCACAGATACGCAGTATTTT	CASTGRGAATTDTQYF
TRBV14	.	TRBJ1-6	.	TGTGCCAGCAGCGTTCGGGGGGGGAGTTCACCCCTCCACTTT	CASSVRGGSSPLHF
TRBV7-9	many	TRBJ1-2	TRBD1	TGTGCCAGCAGCCCCCTTAGGGGGCTTATCTATGGCTACACCTTC	CASSPLRGLIYGYTF
TRBV9	.	TRBJ1-1	TRBD1	TGTGCCAGCAACGTTGGGACAGCCACTGAAGCTTTCTTT	CASNVGTATEAFF
TRBV7-2	few	TRBJ1-1	TRBD1	TGTGCCAGCAGCTTCTTGGGGACAGGGGGGACTGAAGCTTTCTTT	CASSFLGTGGTEAFF
TRBV13	.	TRBJ2-7	TRBD2	TGTGCCAGCAGCTTAGTTGGACTAGCGGGGGAGTACTCCTACGAGCAGTACTTC	CASSLVGLAGEYSYEQYF
TRBV12-3/TRBV12-4	few	TRBJ2-7	.	TGTGCCAGCAGTTTAGGGTTGAGCAAGCAGTACTTC	CASSLGLSKQYF
TRBV12-3/TRBV12-4	.	TRBJ1-2	TRBD1	TGTGCCAGCAGCCCTCCGGGACAGCTCACCTATGGCTACACCTTC	CASSPPGQLTYGYTF
TRBV24-1	.	TRBJ1-2	.	TGTGCCACCAGTGATATACGGGGGAGCGGCTACACCTTC	CATSDIRGSGYTF
TRBV10-3	many	TRBJ1-1	TRBD1	TGTGCCATCAGTGAAGTCCCAGGGGGAGGAACTGAAGCTTTCTTT	CAISEVPGGGTEAFF
TRBV19	few	TRBJ2-3	.	TGTGCCAGTAGTACCTCCGGACATTCGGATACGCAGTATTTT	CASSTSGHSDTQYF
TRBV20-1	.	TRBJ1-1	.	TGCACCCATGGGGGGGGTGTCGGGACTGAAGCTTTCTTT	CTHGGGVGTEAFF
TRBV4-2	.	TRBJ2-3	.	TGTGCCAGCAGCCAAGATATGGGGGAGACGCAGTATTTT	CASSQDMGETQYF
TRBV2	.	TRBJ2-5	TRBD2	TGTGCCAGCAGCCTGGACTCAGCGGGAGTGGGTGAGCAGTACTTC	CASSLDSAGVGEQYF
TRBV5-1	few	TRBJ1-1	TRBD1	TGCGCCAGCAGTCTAATCCGGGACAGGGGGAATACTGAAGCTTTCTTT	CASSLIRDRGNTEAFF
TRBV6-5	.	TRBJ1-2	.	TGTGCCAGCAGTTACGCCCCAGGAGGGGAAGGGGGCTACACCTTC	CASSYAPGGEGGYTF
TRBV28	once	TRBJ2-1	TRBD2	TGTGCCAGCAGTATGGGGGGGGGTCAGGTCAATGAGCAGTTCTTC	CASSMGGGQVNEQFF
TRBV7-9	once	TRBJ2-7	TRBD2	TGTGCCAGCAGCTTCCCGGGGGGAAGACACAATGAGCAGTACTTC	CASSFPGGRHNEQYF
TRBV11-2	.	TRBJ2-7	TRBD1	TGTGCCAGCAGCTCGACAGGGGTGGACTACGAGCAGTACTTC	CASSSTGVDYEQYF
TRBV9	.	TRBJ1-1	.	TGTGCCAGCAGCGTAGAAAGCACTGAAGCTTTCTTT	CASSVESTEAFF
TRBV6-5	.	TRBJ2-5	.	TGTGCCAGCAGTTGGGCGGGGGCCCAAGAGACCCAGTACTTC	CASSWAGAQETQYF
TRBV3-1	many	TRBJ2-7	.	TGTGCCAGCAGCCGATACCGGCGTCAGTCCTACGAGCAGTACTTC	CASSRYRRQSYEQYF
TRBV20-1	few	TRBJ1-2	.	TGCAGTGCTAAAGCTAATCGGGGAGACTATGGCTACACCTTC	CSAKANRGDYGYTF
TRBV27	many	TRBJ2-7	.	TGTGCCAGCAGTCCCCGGACCGATTCCTACGAGCAGTACTTC	CASSPRTDSYEQYF
TRBV27	few	TRBJ2-1	TRBD1	TGTGCCAGCACCAGTCCCGGGACAGGGTTCAATGAGCAGTTCTTC	CASTSPGTGFNEQFF
TRBV4-2	.	TRBJ2-1	.	TGTGCCAGCAGCCAAGCCAAGCGCTCCTCCTACAATGAGCAGTTCTTC	CASSQAKRSSYNEQFF
TRBV7-9	.	TRBJ1-2	.	TGTGCCAGCAGCCCTGACAGGACCTCTAACTATGGCTACACCTTC	CASSPDRTSNYGYTF
TRBV20-1	few	TRBJ1-2	TRBD1	TGCAGTGCTAGACCGACTTGGGACAGTCAAAGAGGCTACACCTTC	CSARPTWDSQRGYTF
TRBV4-2	.	TRBJ1-5	.	TGTGCCAGCCAAGAGCAGTCTAGCAATCAGCCCCAGCATTTT	CASQEQSSNQPQHF
TRBV2	.	TRBJ1-2	TRBD1	TGTGCCGGGAACAGGGGCAGGGGCCCCTCTTATGGCTACACCTTC	CAGNRGRGPSYGYTF
TRBV29-1	.	TRBJ1-1	TRBD1	TGCAGCGTTGAACGGACAGGGCTGAACACTGAAGCTTTCTTT	CSVERTGLNTEAFF
TRBV5-1	few	TRBJ2-7	.	TGCGCCAGCAGCTGGGAGACGGGATCCTACGAGCAGTACTTC	CASSWETGSYEQYF
TRBV27	.	TRBJ2-1	.	TGTGCCAGCAGTTTATCAGTCTTCTGCAATGAGCAGTTCTTC	CASSLSVFCNEQFF
TRBV5-1	few	TRBJ2-3	.	TGCGCCAGCAGCTTGCTCCAGGGCCCCACAGATACGCAGTATTTT	CASSLLQGPTDTQYF
TRBV11-2	.	TRBJ2-3	TRBD2	TGTGCCAGCAGCTTCCCTCCACTAGCGTCAATGACAGATACGCAGTATTTT	CASSFPPLASMTDTQYF
TRBV4-2	.	TRBJ2-7	.	TGTGCCAGCAGCCACAACTGGCCCGGGAAATACGAGCAGTACTTC	CASSHNWPGKYEQYF
TRBV4-2	.	TRBJ2-7	.	TGTGCCAGCAGCCATCGTTCGGAAACCTACGAGCAGTACTTC	CASSHRSETYEQYF
TRBV29-1	many	TRBJ2-1	TRBD1	TGCAGCGTTGGTCGGCAGGGGGTTCGGAATGAGCAGTTCTTC	CSVGRQGVRNEQFF
TRBV3-1	few	TRBJ2-1	TRBD2	TGTGCCAGCAGCCAAGAGGAGGGGGGACTAGCGGCGTACAATGAGCAGTTCTTC	CASSQEEGGLAAYNEQFF